This T cell receptor (beta chain) came from a study of cytomegalovirus exposure and HLA in healthy donors. CDR3 length: 15 amino acids. Trimming shortened V by 3 bases and J by 5 bases, and 16 bases separated the two germline ends. Germline V gene lookup returns CDR1 LNHDA and CDR2 SQIVND (reference sequence). Notes on the study in general: Cytomegalovirus association was listed for roughly 160 TCR beta chains. Some public TCRs appeared in many individuals, while most sequences were rare. TCR beta chain V- and J-gene trimming was linked, in a later analysis, to a missense variant in DCLRE1C.

The study ran its PCR with 60 Vbeta and 13 Jbeta primers. Clones were read by immunoSEQ multiplex PCR, and TCRdb kept only the in-frame ones, dropping some. The table includes about 90,000 clones, just over 65% detected once. About this clone: The antigen remains unidentified.

This TCR was sampled from a man younger than 45 in good health and CMV-seronegative. V is TRBV19 and J is TRBJ1-2; TRBD1 is a possible D gene (5 bases). Sequenced: PBMCs. The CDR3 bases are TGTGCCAGTAGTATCCTCGACAGCTTATCATATGGCTACACCTTC. It codes for CASSILDSLSYGYTF.